This T cell receptor (beta chain) was obtained from a study of cytomegalovirus exposure and HLA in healthy donors. PCR was performed using 60 Vbeta and 13 Jbeta primers. The table came from immunoSEQ multiplex PCR; TCRdb's copy has only in-frame clones and leaves some out. The sample lists about 89,000 clones, roughly 80% occurring once. This CDR3 is built from 17 residues. Per germline, CDR1 LNHDA and CDR2 SQIVND (reference sequence). The junction had 11 bases not matched to a gene; V was cut back by 7 bases and J by 0 bases. Whole-study findings and limits: An analysis done earlier found most TCR beta V segments productive about 87% or about 30% of the time.

Worth noting for this clone: Its cognate antigen is unknown.

Sequences were obtained from PBMCs. J is TRBJ1-5 and V is TRBV19; TRBD1 matches 8 bases. The TCR comes from a man under 40 in good health and CMV-seronegative. CDR3 nucleotide sequence: TGTGCCAGTAACACCTACAGGGGGTCACATAGCAATCAGCCCCAGCATTTT. This translates into CASNTYRGSHSNQPQHF.